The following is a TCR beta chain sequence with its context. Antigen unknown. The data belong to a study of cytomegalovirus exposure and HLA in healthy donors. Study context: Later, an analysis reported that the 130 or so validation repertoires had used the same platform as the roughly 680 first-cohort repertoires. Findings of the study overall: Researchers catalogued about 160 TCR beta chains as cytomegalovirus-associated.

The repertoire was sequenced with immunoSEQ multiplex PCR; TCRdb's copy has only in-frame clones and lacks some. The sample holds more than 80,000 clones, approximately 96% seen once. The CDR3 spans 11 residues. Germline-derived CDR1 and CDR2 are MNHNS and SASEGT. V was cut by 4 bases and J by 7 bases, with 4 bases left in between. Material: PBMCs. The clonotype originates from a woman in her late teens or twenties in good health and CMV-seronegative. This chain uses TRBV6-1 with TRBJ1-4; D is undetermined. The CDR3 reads CASSAVEKLFF. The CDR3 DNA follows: TGTGCCAGCAGTGCGGTTGAAAAACTGTTTTTT.